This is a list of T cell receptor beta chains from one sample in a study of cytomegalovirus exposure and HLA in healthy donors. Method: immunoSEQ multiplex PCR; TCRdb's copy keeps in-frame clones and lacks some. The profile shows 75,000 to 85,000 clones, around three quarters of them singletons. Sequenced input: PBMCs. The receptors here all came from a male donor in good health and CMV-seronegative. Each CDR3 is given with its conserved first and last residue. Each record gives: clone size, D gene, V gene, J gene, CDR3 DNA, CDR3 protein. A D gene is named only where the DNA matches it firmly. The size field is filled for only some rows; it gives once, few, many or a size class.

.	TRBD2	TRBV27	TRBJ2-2	TGTGCCAGCAGTTGGGAAGCGGGAGGGGTTGGCGGGGAGCTGTTTTTT	CASSWEAGGVGGELFF
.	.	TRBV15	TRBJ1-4	TGTGCCACCAGCAGAGATGGGCTAGCGGGAAAACTGTTTTTT	CATSRDGLAGKLFF
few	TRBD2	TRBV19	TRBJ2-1	TGTGCCAGTACCCTAGCGGGAGGGCCCAATGAGCAGTTCTTC	CASTLAGGPNEQFF
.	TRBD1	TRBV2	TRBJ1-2	TGTGCCAGCAGCCGGGACAGGGCGAACTATGGCTACACCTTC	CASSRDRANYGYTF
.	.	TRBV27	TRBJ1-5	TGTGCCAGCAGTTACAGGTACGGGCAGCCCCAGCATTTT	CASSYRYGQPQHF
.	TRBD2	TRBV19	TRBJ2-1	TGTGCCAGTAGTATGATCGTGACTAGCGGGAGCCGTAATGAGCAGTTCTTC	CASSMIVTSGSRNEQFF
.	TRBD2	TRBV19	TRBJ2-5	TGTGCCAGTAGTATCACGGGGGGGCTTGAGACCCAGTACTTC	CASSITGGLETQYF
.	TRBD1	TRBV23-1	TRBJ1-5	TGCGCCAGCAGTCAAGACAGGGACGTTAGCAATCAGCCCCAGCATTTT	CASSQDRDVSNQPQHF
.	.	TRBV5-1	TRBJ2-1	TGCGCCAGCAGCTTGGCCGGGGCTAGCGAATACAATGAGCAGTTCTTC	CASSLAGASEYNEQFF
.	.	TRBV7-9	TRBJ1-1	TGTGCCAGCAGCTTAGCCAGGGCGGACACTGAAGCTTTCTTT	CASSLARADTEAFF
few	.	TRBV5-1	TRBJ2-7	TGCGCCAGCAGCCCGGGACAAATCTACGAGCAGTACTTC	CASSPGQIYEQYF